This entry concerns a single T cell receptor beta chain. Its binding antigen is unknown. No clone much larger than this one lies a single base away; base qualities are absent. CDR1 MGHRA and CDR2 YSYEKL are derived from the germline V gene. V loses 0 bases at its end and J loses 7 bases; junction bases beyond the gene matches: 8. Including cysteine and phenylalanine, the CDR3 has 17 amino acids. Solely the CDR3 DNA is kept, with 51 bases framed from the first base. TCRbeta CDR3 regions were amplified from genomic DNA by means of the immunoSEQ Assay, a bias-controlled multiplex PCR. The authors' analysis ran thus. The number of nucleated cells in each sample was estimated from the amplification of reference gene primers within the assay. Sequence reads were collapsed and filtered to measure the absolute abundance of every unique TCRbeta CDR3 rearrangement. For each sample, productive Simpson clonality was calculated by taking the square root of Simpson's diversity index across productive rearrangements. As stored in TCRdb, this immuneACCESS dataset retains in-frame rearrangements with V and J assigned. A fraction of the clones does not appear; measured against another copy, unresolved V genes explain less than half of the discrepancy, and the remainder lacks a known reason. V and J calls plus clone size are reproduced from that table; the DNA served to infer D and trimming. The sample includes roughly 70,000 clones, with roughly 80% observed a single time. Of the sample, 4.5% to 5.5% falls within the top ten clones.

Whole blood was collected in K2EDTA tubes by collaborating institutions according to the institutions' own protocols. Collaborator samples were shipped for TCRbeta analysis as frozen whole blood, isolated PBMCs, or DNA extracted from either sample type. The data are from a study of blood T cell repertoires in COVID-19 (TCRdb year 2020). Regarding the complete study: Collaborator samples came from the United States, Italy and Spain and covered acute and convalescent phases of COVID-19. Nearly every sample came with metadata listing a de-identified subject ID, COVID-19 status, age in years and sex. HLA class I and class II types, where available, came from metadata supplied by the sample provider rather than from assay-based typing. A freely available public database, intended as a resource for researchers studying the immune response to SARS-CoV-2, is where the repertoires were released. The samples were drawn from the first 160 participants of the ongoing ImmuneRACE study and from roughly 1,300 subjects provided by 6 global collaborators. Deeply sampled blood TCRbeta repertoires from subjects exposed to, actively infected with, or recovered from COVID-19 were included in the dataset. The prospective study material was composed of cDNA or gDNA derived from T cells, B-cell-depleted T cells, or PBMCs. What the study reported, not specific to this receptor: The amount of clinical and demographic metadata varied by source and participant and was provided uncurated.

The rearranged chain carries TRBV4-1 and TRBJ2-1; 11 bases in between match TRBD2. Sequenced sample: peripheral blood. The TCR was taken from a woman in her sixties or seventies with acute or convalescent COVID-19. The CDR3: CASSQDPRLAGPNEQFF. The nucleotides read TGCGCCAGCAGCCAAGATCCCCGACTAGCGGGGCCAAATGAGCAGTTCTTC.